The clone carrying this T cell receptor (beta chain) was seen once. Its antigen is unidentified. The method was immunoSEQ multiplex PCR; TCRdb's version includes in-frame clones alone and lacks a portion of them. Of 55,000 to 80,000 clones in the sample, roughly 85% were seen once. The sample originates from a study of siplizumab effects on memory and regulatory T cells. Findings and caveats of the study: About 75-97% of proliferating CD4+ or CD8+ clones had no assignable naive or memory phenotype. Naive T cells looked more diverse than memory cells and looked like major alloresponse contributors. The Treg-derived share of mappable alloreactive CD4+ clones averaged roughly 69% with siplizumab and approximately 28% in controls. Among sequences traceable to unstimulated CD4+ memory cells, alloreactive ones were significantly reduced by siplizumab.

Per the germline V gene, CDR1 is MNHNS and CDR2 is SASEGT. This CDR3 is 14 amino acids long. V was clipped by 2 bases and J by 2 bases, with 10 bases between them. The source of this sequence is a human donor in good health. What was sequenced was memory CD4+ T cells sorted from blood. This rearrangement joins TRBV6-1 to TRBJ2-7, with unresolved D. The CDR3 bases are TGTGCCAGCAGTGAATTGGGCTCGACCTACGAGCAGTACTTC. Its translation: CASSELGSTYEQYF.